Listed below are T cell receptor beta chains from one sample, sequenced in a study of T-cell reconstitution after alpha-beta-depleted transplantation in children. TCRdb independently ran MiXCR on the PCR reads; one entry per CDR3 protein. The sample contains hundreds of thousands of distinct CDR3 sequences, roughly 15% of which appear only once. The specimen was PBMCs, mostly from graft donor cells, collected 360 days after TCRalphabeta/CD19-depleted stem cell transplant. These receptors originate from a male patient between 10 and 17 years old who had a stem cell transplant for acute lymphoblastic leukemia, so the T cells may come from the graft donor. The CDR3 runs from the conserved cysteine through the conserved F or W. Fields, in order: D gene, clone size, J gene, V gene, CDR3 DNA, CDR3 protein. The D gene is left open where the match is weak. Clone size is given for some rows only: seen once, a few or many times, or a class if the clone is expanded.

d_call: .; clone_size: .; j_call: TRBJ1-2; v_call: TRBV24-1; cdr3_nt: TGTGCCACCAGTGGACCACTCACCTATGGCTACACCTTC; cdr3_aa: CATSGPLTYGYTF
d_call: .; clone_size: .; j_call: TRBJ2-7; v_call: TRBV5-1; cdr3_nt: TGCGCCAGCAGCTTGGTCCGGGTCGGTCACGAGCAGTACTTC; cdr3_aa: CASSLVRVGHEQYF
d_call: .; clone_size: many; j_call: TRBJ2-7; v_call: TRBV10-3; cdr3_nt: TGTGCCATCAGTGAATTAGGGGAGGTATACGAGCAGTACTTC; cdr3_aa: CAISELGEVYEQYF
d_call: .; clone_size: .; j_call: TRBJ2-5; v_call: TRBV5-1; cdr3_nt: TGCGCCAGCAGCCCGGTGGGGGAGCGGGCCCGCTACCAAGAGACCCAGTACTTC; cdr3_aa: CASSPVGERARYQETQYF
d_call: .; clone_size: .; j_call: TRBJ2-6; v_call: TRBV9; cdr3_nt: TGTGCCAGCAGCGTAGTGTGGGACATCCGCTCTGGGGCCAACGTCCTGACTTTC; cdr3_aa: CASSVVWDIRSGANVLTF
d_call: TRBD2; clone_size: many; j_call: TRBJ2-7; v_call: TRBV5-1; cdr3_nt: TGTGCCAGCAGCTCGGGACTAGCGGGGTCCTACGAGCAGTACTTC; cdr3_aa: CASSSGLAGSYEQYF
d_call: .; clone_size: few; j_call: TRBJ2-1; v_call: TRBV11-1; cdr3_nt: TGTGCCAGCAGCCCCCCAACGTCAGACATGGAGAGCTCCTACAATGAGCAGTTCTTC; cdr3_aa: CASSPPTSDMESSYNEQFF
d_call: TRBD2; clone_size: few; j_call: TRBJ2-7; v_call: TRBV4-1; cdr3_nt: TGCGCCAGCAGCCAAGATAAAAGAGCGGGAGGCTACGAGCAGTACTTC; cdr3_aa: CASSQDKRAGGYEQYF
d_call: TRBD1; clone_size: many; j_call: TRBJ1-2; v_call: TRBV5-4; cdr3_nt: TGTGCCAGCAGCTTGGGCGGGACAGGAGTTGGCTACACCTTC; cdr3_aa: CASSLGGTGVGYTF
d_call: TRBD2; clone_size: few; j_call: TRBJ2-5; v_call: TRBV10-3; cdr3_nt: TGTGCCATCAGTCACCCTGGGCGGCTAGCGGGAGTCGAGACCCAGTACTTC; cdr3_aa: CAISHPGRLAGVETQYF
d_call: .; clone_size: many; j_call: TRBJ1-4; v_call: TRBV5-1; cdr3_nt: TGCGCCAGCAGCTCAGGGGCCCCAAATGAAAAACTGTTTTTT; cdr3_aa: CASSSGAPNEKLFF
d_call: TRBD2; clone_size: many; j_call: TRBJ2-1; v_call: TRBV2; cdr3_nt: TGTGCCAGCAGCAATAGACTAGCGGGAGTTCACAATGAGCAGTTCTTC; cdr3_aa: CASSNRLAGVHNEQFF
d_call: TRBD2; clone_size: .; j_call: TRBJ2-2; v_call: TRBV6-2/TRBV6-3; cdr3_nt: TGTGCCAGCAACCTAGCGGGAGGGATGTTCGCCGGGGAGCTGTTTTTT; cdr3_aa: CASNLAGGMFAGELFF
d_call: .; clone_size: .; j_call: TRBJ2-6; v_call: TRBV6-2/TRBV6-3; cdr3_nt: TGTGCCAGCAGTCCCTACGGTATGGGGGCCAACGTCCTGACTTTC; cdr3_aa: CASSPYGMGANVLTF
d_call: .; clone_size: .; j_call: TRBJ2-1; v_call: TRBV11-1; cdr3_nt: TGTGCCAGCAGCCGGGAGAGGGGCTCCTACAATGAGCAGTTCTTC; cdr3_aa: CASSRERGSYNEQFF
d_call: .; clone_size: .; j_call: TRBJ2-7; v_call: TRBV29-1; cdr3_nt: TGCAGCGTTGTGGTTGACGAGCAGTACTTC; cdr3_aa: CSVVVDEQYF
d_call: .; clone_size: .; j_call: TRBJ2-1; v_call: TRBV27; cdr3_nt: TGTGCCAGCCGGAAAAGGAATGAGCAGTTCTTC; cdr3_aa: CASRKRNEQFF
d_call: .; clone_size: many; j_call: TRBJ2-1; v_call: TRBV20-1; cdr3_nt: TGCAGTGCTAGACAGGTCCCCTACAATGAGCAGTTCTTC; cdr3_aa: CSARQVPYNEQFF
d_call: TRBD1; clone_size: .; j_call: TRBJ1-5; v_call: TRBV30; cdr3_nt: TGTGCCTGGGGACAGGGGAACAATCAGCCCCAGCATTTT; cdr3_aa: CAWGQGNNQPQHF
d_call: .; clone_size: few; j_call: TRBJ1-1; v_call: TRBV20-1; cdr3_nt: TGCAGTGCTAGAGGGGGCCGGGTTTCAACTGAAGCTTTCTTT; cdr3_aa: CSARGGRVSTEAFF
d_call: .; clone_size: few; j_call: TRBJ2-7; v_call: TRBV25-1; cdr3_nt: TGTGCCAGCAGTGAAGGGGCCCTATACGAGCAGTACTTC; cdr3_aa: CASSEGALYEQYF
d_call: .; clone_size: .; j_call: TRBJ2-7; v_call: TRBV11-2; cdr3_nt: TGTGCCAGCAGCGCGACGTTTCCGACCTACGAGCAGTACTTC; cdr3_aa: CASSATFPTYEQYF
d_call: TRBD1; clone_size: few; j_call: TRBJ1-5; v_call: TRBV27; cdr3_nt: TGTGCCAGCAGTTTGGTGGGACAGGGCCATCAGCCCCAGCATTTT; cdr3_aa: CASSLVGQGHQPQHF
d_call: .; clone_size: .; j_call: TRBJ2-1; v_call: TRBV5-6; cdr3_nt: TGTGCCAGCGGATATCCCGCCACCTCCTACAATGAGCAGTTCTTC; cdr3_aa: CASGYPATSYNEQFF
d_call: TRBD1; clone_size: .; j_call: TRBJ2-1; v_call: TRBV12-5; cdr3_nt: TGTGCTAGTGGTCACCGGGACAGGGGGGTCAATGAGCAGTTCTTC; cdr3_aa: CASGHRDRGVNEQFF
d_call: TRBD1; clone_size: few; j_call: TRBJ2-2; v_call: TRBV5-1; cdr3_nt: TGCGCCAGCAGCTATACCACAGGGGTGGTCACCGGGGAGCTGTTTTTT; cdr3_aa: CASSYTTGVVTGELFF
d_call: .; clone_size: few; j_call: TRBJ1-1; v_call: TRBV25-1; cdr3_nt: TGTGCCAGCAGTCCCTGGGGGGAGTCAAGGGTGAGAACTGAAGCTTTCTTT; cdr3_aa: CASSPWGESRVRTEAFF
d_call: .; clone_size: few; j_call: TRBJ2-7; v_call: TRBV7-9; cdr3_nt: TGTGCCAGCAGCTTTCCGGCCGAGTACGAGCAGTACTTC; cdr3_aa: CASSFPAEYEQYF
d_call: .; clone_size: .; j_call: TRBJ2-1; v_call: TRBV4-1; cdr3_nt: TGCGCCAGCAGCCAAGAGGCTTCAAATGAGCAGTTCTTC; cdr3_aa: CASSQEASNEQFF
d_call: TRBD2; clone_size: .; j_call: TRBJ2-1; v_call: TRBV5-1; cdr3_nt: TGCGCCAGCAGCATTCCGGCGGAGCGGGAGGGATTCTACAATGAGCAGTTCTTC; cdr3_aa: CASSIPAEREGFYNEQFF
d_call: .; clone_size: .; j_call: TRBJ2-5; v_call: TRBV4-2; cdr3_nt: TGTGCCATCAGCCCTGGGCTCGAAGAGACCCAGTACTTC; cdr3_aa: CAISPGLEETQYF
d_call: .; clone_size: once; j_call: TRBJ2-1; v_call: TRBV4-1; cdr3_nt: TGCGCCAGCAGCCGACCATGGAGGGCCGGGGCCAATGAGCAGTTCTTC; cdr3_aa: CASSRPWRAGANEQFF
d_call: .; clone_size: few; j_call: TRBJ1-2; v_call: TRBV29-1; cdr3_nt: TGCAGCGCTGACAGCCAATTCTATGGCTACACCTTC; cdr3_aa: CSADSQFYGYTF
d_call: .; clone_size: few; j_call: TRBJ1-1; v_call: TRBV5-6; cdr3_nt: TGTGCCAGCAGCTTGGGTCCAGGGGCGGACACTGAAGCTTTCTTT; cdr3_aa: CASSLGPGADTEAFF
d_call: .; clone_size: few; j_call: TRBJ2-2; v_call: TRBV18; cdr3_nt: TGTGCCAGCTCACCAGCCGGGTTGGGCGGGGAGCTGTTTTTT; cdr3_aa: CASSPAGLGGELFF
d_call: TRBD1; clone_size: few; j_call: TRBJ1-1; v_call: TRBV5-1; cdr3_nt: TGCGCCAGCAGCGACGATGACAGGGTAACTGAAGCTTTCTTT; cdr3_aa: CASSDDDRVTEAFF
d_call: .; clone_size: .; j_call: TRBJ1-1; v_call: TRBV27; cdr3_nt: TGTGCCAGCAGTTCGTTCCTTGGACCGAACACTGAAGCTTTCTTT; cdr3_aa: CASSSFLGPNTEAFF
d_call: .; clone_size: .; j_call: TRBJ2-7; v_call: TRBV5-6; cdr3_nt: TGTGCCAGCAGCTTGGGCCCTATTGGCGAGCAGTACTTC; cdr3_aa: CASSLGPIGEQYF
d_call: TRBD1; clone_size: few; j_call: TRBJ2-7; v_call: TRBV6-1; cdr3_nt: TGTGCCAGCAGTCGGGTCCGGACAGGACCGGACGAGCAGTACTTC; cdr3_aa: CASSRVRTGPDEQYF
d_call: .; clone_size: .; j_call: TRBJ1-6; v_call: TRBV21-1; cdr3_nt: TGTGCCAGCAGCGAATCCGGGACCTTTCATTCACCCCTCCACTTT; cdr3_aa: CASSESGTFHSPLHF
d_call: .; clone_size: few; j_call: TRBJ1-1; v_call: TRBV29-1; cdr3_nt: TGCAGCCCCCAGAGGGGCACTGAAGCTTTCTTT; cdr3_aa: CSPQRGTEAFF
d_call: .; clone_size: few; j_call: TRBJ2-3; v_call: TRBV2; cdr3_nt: TGTGCCAGCAGTGAACGGGGTACGCAGTATTTT; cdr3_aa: CASSERGTQYF
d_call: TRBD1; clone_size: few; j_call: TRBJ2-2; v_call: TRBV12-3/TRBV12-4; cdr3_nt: TGTGCCAGCAGACCACCGACAGGGGTCACCGGGGAGCTGTTTTTT; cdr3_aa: CASRPPTGVTGELFF
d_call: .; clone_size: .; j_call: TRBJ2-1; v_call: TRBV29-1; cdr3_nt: TGCAGCGTTGTTTGGGGGAGCTCCTACAATGAGCAGTTCTTC; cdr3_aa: CSVVWGSSYNEQFF
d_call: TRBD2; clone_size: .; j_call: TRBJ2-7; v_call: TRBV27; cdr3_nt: TGTGCCAGCAGTTTAACGCGAGTCGGGACTAGGTCCTACGAGCAGTACTTC; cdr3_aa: CASSLTRVGTRSYEQYF
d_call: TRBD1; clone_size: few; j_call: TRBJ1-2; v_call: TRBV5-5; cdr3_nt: TGTGCCAGCAGTTCTATGGAGGGGACAGGACGGCGTCATGGCTACACCTTC; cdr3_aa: CASSSMEGTGRRHGYTF
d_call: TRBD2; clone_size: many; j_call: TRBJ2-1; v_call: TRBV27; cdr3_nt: TGTGCCAGCAGTTTACTCCTAGCGGGAGGGTCCTACAATGAGCAGTTCTTC; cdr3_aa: CASSLLLAGGSYNEQFF
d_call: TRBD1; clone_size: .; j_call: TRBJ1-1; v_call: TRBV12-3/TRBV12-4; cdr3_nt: TGTGCCAGCACCCTGACAGGGGGAGACACTGAAGCTTTCTTT; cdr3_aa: CASTLTGGDTEAFF
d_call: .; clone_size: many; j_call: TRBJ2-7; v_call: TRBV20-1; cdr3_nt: TGCAGTGCTAGATCGGGGCCCAGCTCCTACGAGCAGTACTTC; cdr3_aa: CSARSGPSSYEQYF
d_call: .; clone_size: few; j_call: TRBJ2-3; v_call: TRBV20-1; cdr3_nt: TGCAGTGCTAGTAAAGCCCTCACAGATACGCAGTATTTT; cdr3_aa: CSASKALTDTQYF
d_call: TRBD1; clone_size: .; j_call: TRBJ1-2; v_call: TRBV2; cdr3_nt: TGTGCCTTCTGCACCCGAGGGACAGGGGGCTTCGAATATGGCTACACCTTC; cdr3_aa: CAFCTRGTGGFEYGYTF
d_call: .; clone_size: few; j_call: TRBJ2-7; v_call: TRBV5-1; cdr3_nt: TGCGCCAACAGCCTTATGGGGGAGAACTACGAGCAGTACTTC; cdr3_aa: CANSLMGENYEQYF
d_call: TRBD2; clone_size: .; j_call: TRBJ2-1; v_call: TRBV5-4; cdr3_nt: TGTGCCAGCAGCTTGAAGGGCGGGAGGTACAATGAGCAGTTCTTC; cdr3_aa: CASSLKGGRYNEQFF
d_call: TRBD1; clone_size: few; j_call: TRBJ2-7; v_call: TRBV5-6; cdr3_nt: TGTGCCAGCAGCCGGCCGGGATTCGGACAGGTCTCCTACGAGCAGTACTTC; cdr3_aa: CASSRPGFGQVSYEQYF
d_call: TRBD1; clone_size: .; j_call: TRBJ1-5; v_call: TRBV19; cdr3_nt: TGTGCCAGCCGGGACAGTAGCAATCAGCCCCAGCATTTT; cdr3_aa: CASRDSSNQPQHF
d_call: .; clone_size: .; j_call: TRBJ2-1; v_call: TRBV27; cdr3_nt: TGTGCCAGCAGACCAGCCGACAGAGGAGCCTACAATGAGCAGTTCTTC; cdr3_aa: CASRPADRGAYNEQFF
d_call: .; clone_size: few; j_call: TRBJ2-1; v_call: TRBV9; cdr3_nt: TGTGCCAGCAGCGTAGGAGTAGCGCCTACCTACAATGAGCAGTTCTTC; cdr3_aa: CASSVGVAPTYNEQFF
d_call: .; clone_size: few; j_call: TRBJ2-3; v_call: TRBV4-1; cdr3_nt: TGCGCCAGCAGCCAAGAGGGGGACGCCGGGGGAGATACGCAGTATTTT; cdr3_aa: CASSQEGDAGGDTQYF
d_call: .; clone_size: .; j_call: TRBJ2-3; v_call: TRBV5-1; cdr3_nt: TGCGCCAGCAGCATGCGCCTCAGCACAGATACGCAGTATTTT; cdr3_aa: CASSMRLSTDTQYF
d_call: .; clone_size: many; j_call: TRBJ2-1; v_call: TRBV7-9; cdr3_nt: TGTGCCAGCAGCGCTGAACAGGGAGGCTCCTACAATGAGCAGTTCTTC; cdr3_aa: CASSAEQGGSYNEQFF